This T cell receptor beta chain originates from a study of low-dose radiotherapy and immunotherapy resistance in tumors. For the study at large: Intravenously given cyclophosphamide 200 mg/m2 followed a two-week schedule that placed each dose one day before radiation and immunotherapy.

Time point here: after trial treatment. Stated treatment: LDRT plus nivolumab, ipilimumab, low-dose cyclophosphamide and aspirin (RACIN trial). The CDR3 sequence is 15 residues long. Germline V gives CDR1 KGHDR, CDR2 SFDVKD. The ends lost 2 bases at V and 1 base at J; junction bases unmatched: 2. Alpha- and beta-chain coverage of first-strand cDNA came from TRAV- and TRBV-specific primers. The PCR that amplified TCRs ran for around 20 cycles, relying on a constant-region primer and a V-primer adapter. TCRdb re-analysed the reads in MiXCR, keeping a single row per CDR3 protein. This table holds tens of thousands of distinct CDR3 sequences, around a fifth found once. At least ten counts were recorded for this clonotype.

The origin of this receptor is a female donor with ovarian cancer. The chain has TRBV24-1 and TRBJ2-5, with TRBD1 matching over 8 bases. Material: PBMCs, obtained after low-dose radiotherapy plus immunotherapy. The CDR3 nucleotides are TGTGCCACCAGTGATTCCGGACAGGGCCAAGAGACCCAGTACTTC. This sequence encodes CATSDSGQGQETQYF.